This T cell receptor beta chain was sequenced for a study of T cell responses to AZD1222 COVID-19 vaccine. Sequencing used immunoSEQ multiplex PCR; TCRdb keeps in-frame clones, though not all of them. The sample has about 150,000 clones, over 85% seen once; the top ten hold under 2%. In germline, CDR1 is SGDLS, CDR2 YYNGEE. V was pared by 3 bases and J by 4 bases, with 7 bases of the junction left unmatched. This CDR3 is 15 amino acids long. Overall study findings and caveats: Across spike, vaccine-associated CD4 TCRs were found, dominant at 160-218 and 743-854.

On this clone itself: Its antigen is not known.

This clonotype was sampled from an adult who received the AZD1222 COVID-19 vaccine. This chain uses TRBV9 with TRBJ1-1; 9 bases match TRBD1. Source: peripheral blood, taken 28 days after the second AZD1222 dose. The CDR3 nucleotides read TGTGCCAGCAGCGGGGGTGGACAGGGGAGCACTGAAGCTTTCTTT. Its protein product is CASSGGGQGSTEAFF.